This entry features one TCR beta chain sequence. Antigen: not known. Only in-frame clones appear in the TCRdb table, and some are missing; sequencing was by immunoSEQ multiplex PCR. The sample comprises about 77,000 clones, less than 85% of which are singletons, and more than 8% rests with the top ten. V dropped 2 bases and J dropped 0 bases, with 9 bases sitting between them. In germline, CDR1 is SGHNT, CDR2 YYREEE (reference sequence). The CDR3 runs to 14 residues. This sample is drawn from a study of radiotherapy plus CTLA-4 blockade in lung cancer. The overall study: Objective responses were seen in around 17% of patients, disease control in approximately 30%.

Study-level findings and limits: An expansion of tumor-derived TCR clones occurred in blood after radiotherapy plus ipilimumab.

The gene calls are TRBV5-4 and TRBJ2-7; D is ambiguous. Sequenced material: peripheral blood, taken from a patient treated with radiotherapy plus ipilimumab. This clonotype was sampled from a human donor with non-small cell lung cancer whose response to radiotherapy plus ipilimumab could not be evaluated. In DNA, the CDR3 is TGTGCCAGCAGCTTCCGACTGACCTCCTACGAGCAGTACTTC. It translates to CASSFRLTSYEQYF.